Presented here are 5 T cell receptor beta chains from one specimen sequenced in a study of tumor and adjacent non-tumor tissue in lung cancer. Three rounds of nested PCR, following a modified ARM-PCR protocol, produced the TCRbeta library. TCRdb processed the multiplex PCR reads anew with MiXCR; each CDR3 protein has one entry. The data show 90,000 to 110,000 distinct CDR3 sequences, about 64% seen once. This sample's RNA came from whole unsorted tissue. This non-tumor lung sample came from over 3 cm beyond the tumor edge. The sample was distant non-tumor lung tissue. The receptor source for this set is a man in his 60s with non-small cell lung cancer.

This clonotype was seen a single time. Germline is not matched at one junction end, which may reflect a read error. The chain carries TRBV11-3 and TRBJ2-2; the D gene is possibly TRBD1 (5 bases). Germline CDR1 and CDR2: SGHNT and YENEEA. The CDR3 spans 17 residues. DNA of the CDR3: TGTGCCAGCAGCTTAGATCGTGGGGCGGCGAACAGCGGGGAGCTGTTTTTT. Translation gives CASSLDRGAANSGELFF.

This clonotype was detected ten times or more. The CDR3 DNA sequence: TGTGCCAGCAGTTTTAGGGGGCGCGTGTATAGCAATCAGCCCCAGCATTTT. This codes for CASSFRGRVYSNQPQHF. The genes are TRBV12-3 or TRBV12-4 and TRBJ1-5, with 7 nucleotides matching TRBD1. The CDR3 is 17 amino acids. The V segment lost 3 bases and the J segment 0 bases; nucleotides outside the gene matches: 8.

Regarding this clonotype: A read error may account for a junction end that differs from germline. The chain links TRBV5-4 to TRBJ2-3; 7 bases align to TRBD2. This CDR3 contains 15 residues. The V gene's germline CDR1 is SGHNT and CDR2 YYREEE (reference sequence). CDR3 sequence: CASNLDGSGMDTQYF. The CDR3 DNA is TGTGCCAGCAACTTGGACGGGAGCGGGATGGATACCCAGTATTTT.

The chain is built from TRBV6-2 or TRBV6-3 and TRBJ1-1, with D uncertain. Trimming left V 6 bases short and J 6 bases short, with 20 bases between. The CDR3 loop spans 15 amino acids. Germline CDR1 and CDR2: MNHEY and SVGEGT. The DNA of the CDR3 is TGTGCCAGCAGCACAAGCCCACCCTTGGACCCTGAAGCTTTCTTT. Translated: CASSTSPPLDPEAFF.

A remark on this clonotype: The junction departs from the called germline gene at one end, perhaps through a read error. The chain is built from TRBV7-9 and TRBJ2-1; D unclear. Germline loops: CDR1 SEHNR, CDR2 FQNEAQ (reference sequence). CDR3 length: 15 amino acids. This chain's CDR3 is CTSSLFFRSYNEQFF. The CDR3 DNA sequence: TGTACCAGCAGCTTATTCTTCCGCTCCTACAATGAGCAGTTCTTC.